This T cell receptor beta chain derives from a study of blood T cell repertoires in COVID-19. Study-level information: Samples representing acute and convalescent COVID-19 were sourced from the United States, Italy and Spain. In each case, the material was cDNA or gDNA derived from T cells, B-cell-depleted T cells, or PBMCs.

Germline V lookup: CDR1 SGHRS, CDR2 YFSETQ. The CDR3 runs to 14 residues. The V end lost 3 bases, the J end lost 1 base, and 10 bases lay between the germline ends. Original data processing: Estimates of nucleated cell counts were drawn from the amplification of reference gene primers. Libraries were prepared by immunoSEQ multiplex PCR; TCRdb keeps only in-frame clonotypes and omits some of them. That table is the source of V, J and clone size, and D and trimming were worked out from the DNA. Of 130,000 to 150,000 clones listed, roughly 89% are singletons. For this clone: The identical CDR3 is also encoded by other nucleotide sequences in the sample.

Sequenced sample: peripheral blood. The TCR sequence derives from a woman in her thirties or forties with acute or convalescent COVID-19. The chain employs TRBV5-1 and TRBJ1-1; D is unclear. The CDR3 protein is CASSSGTKNTEAFF. The CDR3 nucleotides are TGCGCCAGCAGCTCCGGTACTAAGAACACTGAAGCTTTCTTT.